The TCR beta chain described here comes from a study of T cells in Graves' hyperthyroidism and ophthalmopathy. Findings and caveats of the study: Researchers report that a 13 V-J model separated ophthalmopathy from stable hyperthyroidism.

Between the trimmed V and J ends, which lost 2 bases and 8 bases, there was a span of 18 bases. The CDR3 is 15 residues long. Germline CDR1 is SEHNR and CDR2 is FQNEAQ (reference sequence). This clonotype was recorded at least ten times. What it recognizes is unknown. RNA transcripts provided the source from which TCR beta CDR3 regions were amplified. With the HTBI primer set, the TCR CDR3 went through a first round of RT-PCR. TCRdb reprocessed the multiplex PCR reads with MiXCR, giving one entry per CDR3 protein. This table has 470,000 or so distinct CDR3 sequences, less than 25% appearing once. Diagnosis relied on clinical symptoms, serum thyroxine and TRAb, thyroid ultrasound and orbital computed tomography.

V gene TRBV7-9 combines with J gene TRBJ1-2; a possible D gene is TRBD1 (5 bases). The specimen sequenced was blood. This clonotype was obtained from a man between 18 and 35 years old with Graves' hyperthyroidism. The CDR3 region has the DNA TGTGCCAGCAGCTTAACTGCCAGGGAGGTCGGAGGCTACACCTTC. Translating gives CASSLTAREVGGYTF.